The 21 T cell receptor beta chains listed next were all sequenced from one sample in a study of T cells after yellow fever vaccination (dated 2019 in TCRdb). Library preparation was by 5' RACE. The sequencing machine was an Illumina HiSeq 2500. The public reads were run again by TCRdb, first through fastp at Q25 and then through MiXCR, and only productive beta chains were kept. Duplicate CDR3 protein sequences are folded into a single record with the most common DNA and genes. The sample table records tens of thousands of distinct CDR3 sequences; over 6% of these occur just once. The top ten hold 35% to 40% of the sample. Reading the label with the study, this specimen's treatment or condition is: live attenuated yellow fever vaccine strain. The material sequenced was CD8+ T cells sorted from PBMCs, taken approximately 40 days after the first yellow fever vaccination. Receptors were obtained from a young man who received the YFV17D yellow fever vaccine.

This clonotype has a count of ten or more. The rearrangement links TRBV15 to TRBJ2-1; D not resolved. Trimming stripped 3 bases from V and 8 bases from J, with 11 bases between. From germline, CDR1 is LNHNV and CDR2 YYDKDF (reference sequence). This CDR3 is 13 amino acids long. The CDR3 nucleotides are TGTGCCACCAGCAGCCCTTATTCGGATGAGCAGTTCTTC. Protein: CATSSPYSDEQFF.

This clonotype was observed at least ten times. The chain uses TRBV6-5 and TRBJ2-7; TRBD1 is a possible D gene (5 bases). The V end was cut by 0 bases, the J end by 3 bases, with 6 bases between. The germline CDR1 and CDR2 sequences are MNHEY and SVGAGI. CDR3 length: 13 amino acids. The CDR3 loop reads CASSYSQGYEQYV. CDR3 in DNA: TGTGCCAGCAGTTACTCGCAGGGCTACGAGCAGTACGTC.

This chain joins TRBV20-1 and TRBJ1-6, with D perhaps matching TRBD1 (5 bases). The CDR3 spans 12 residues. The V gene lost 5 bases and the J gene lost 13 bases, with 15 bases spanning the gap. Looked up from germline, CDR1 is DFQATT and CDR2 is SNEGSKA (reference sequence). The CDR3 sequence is CSAWDRGIPLHF. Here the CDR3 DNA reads TGCAGTGCTTGGGACCGGGGTATTCCCCTCCACTTT.

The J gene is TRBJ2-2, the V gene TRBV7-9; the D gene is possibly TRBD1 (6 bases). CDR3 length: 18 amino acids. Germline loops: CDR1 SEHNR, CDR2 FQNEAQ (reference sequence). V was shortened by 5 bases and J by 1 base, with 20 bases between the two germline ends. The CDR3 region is CASSARQALVLNTGELFF. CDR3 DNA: TGTGCCAGCAGCGCCAGACAGGCCCTGGTCTTGAACACCGGGGAGCTGTTTTTT.

CDR3 DNA: TGTGCCAGCAGCCCACGGGGTTCCTACGAGCAGTACTTC. Protein sequence: CASSPRGSYEQYF. The chain couples TRBV11-3 to TRBJ2-7; D might be TRBD2 (5 bases). CDR3 length equals 13 residues. The germline gives CDR1 SGHNT, CDR2 YENEEA. V dropped 5 bases and J dropped 1 base, with 9 bases sitting between them.

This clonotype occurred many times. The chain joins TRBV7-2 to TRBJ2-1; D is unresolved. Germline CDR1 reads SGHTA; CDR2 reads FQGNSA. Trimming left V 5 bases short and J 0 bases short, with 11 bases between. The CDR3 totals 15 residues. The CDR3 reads CASSLAFSSYNEQFF. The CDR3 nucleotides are TGTGCCAGCAGCCTTGCCTTTAGCTCCTACAATGAGCAGTTCTTC.

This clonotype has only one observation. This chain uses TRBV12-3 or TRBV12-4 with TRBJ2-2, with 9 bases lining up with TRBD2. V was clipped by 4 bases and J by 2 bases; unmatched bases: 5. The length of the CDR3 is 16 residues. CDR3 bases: TGTGCCAGCAGTTCTAGCGGGGCAGGTAACACCGGGGAGCTGTTTTTT. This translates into CASSSSGAGNTGELFF.

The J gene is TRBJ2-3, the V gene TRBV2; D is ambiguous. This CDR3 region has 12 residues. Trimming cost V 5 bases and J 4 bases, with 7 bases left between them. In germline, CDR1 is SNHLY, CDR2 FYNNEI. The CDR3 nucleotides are TGTGCCAGCAGTTCCGTTTCAGATACGCAGTATTTT. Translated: CASSSVSDTQYF.

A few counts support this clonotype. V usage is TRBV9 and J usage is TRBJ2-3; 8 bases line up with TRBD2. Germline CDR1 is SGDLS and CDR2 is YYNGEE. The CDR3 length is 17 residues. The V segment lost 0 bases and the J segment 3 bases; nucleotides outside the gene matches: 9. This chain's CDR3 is CASSVGLGGGFTDTQYF. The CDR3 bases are TGTGCCAGCAGCGTAGGGCTCGGCGGGGGGTTTACAGATACGCAGTATTTT.

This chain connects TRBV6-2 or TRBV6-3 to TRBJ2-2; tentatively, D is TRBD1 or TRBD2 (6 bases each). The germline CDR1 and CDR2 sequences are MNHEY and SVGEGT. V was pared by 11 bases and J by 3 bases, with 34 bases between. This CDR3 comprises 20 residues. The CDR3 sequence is CAYHRRGVTDTYFYTGELFF. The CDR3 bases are TGTGCCTACCACCGAAGGGGGGTGACAGATACATATTTTTACACCGGGGAGCTGTTTTTT.

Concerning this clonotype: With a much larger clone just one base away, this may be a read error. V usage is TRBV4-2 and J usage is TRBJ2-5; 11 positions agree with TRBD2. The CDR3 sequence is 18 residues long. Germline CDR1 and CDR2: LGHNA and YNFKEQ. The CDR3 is CAGSQDGSSGGAEETQYF. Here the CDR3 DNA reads TGTGCCGGCAGCCAAGATGGTAGTAGCGGGGGGGCCGAGGAGACCCAGTACTTC.

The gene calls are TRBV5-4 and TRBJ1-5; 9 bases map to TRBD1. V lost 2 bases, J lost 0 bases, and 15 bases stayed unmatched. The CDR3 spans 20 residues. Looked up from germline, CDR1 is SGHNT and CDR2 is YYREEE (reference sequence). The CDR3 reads CASSFPLWTGAPYSNQPQHF. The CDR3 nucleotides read TGTGCCAGCAGCTTCCCATTGTGGACAGGGGCTCCCTATAGCAATCAGCCCCAGCATTTT.

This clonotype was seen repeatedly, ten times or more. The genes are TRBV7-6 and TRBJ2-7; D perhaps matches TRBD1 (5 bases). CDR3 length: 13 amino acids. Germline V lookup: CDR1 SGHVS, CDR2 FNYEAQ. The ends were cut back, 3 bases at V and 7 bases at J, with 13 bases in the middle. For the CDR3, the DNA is TGTGCCAGCAGCTTTGCACCCTCAGGGGAGCAGTACGTC. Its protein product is CASSFAPSGEQYV.

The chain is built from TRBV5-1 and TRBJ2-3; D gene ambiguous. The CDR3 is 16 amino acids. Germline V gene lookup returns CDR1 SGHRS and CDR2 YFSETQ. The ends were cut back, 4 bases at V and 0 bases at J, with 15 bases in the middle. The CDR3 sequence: CASSPREVLSTDTQYF. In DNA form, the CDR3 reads TGCGCCAGCAGCCCGAGAGAGGTCTTGAGCACAGATACGCAGTATTTT.

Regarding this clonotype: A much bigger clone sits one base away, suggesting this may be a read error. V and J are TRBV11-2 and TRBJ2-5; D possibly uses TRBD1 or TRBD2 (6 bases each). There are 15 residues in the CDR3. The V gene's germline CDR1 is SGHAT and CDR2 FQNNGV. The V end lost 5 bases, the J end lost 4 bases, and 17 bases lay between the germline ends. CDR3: CASSISGWGRETQYF. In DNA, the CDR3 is TGTGCCAGCAGCATCAGCGGGTGGGGGCGAGAGACCCAGTACTTC. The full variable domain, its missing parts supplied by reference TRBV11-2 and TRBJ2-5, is EAGVAQSPRYKIIEKRQSVAFWCNPISGHATLYWYQQILGQGPKLLIQFQNNGVVDDSQLPKDRFSAERLKGVDSTLKIQPAKLEDSAVYLCASSISGWGRETQYFGPGTRLLVL.

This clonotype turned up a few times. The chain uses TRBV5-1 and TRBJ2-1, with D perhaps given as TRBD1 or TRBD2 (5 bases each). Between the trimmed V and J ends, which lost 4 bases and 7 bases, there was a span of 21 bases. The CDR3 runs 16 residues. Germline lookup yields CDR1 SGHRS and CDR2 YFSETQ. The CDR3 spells CASSPPRDGGYNEQFF. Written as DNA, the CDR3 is TGCGCCAGCAGCCCGCCAAGGGACGGAGGATATAATGAGCAGTTCTTC.

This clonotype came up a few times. The CDR3 DNA is TGTGCCAGCTCACCACCGTGGAGACTAGCGGCCTCTCCAAACACAGATACGCAGTATTTT. It yields the protein CASSPPWRLAASPNTDTQYF. The chain has TRBV18 and TRBJ2-3; 9 nucleotides match TRBD2. CDR3 size: 20 residues. Germline CDR1 is KGHSH and CDR2 is LQKENI. Unmatched junction bases numbered 15, after V lost 0 bases and J lost 2 bases.

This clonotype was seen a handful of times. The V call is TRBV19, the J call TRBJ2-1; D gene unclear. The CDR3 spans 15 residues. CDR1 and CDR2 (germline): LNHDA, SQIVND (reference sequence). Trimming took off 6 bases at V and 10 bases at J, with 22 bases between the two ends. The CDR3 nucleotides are TGTGCCAGTAGCCGACGACTGGAAAGTACAGAAGAGCAGTTCTTC. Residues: CASSRRLESTEEQFF.

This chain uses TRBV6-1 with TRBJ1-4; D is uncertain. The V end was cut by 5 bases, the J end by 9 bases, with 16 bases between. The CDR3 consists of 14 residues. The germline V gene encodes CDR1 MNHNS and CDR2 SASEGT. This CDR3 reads CASSPGARKQKLFF. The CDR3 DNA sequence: TGTGCCAGCAGTCCGGGAGCCCGTAAACAAAAACTGTTTTTT.

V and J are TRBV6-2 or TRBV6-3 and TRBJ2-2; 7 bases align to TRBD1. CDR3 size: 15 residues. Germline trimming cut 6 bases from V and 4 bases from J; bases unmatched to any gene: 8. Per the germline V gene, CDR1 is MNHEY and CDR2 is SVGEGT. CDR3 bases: TGTGCCAGCAGCTCCCAGGACAGGACCACCGGGGAGCTGTTTTTT. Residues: CASSSQDRTTGELFF.

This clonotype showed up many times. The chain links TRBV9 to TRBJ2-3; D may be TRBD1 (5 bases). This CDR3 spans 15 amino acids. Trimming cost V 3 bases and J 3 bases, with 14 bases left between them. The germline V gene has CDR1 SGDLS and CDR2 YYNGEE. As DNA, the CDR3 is TGTGCCAGCAGCGCGTTTCAGGGAAAGACAGATACGCAGTATTTT. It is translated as CASSAFQGKTDTQYF.